These 9 T cell receptor beta chains share one sample of origin, sequenced in a study of blood T cell repertoires in COVID-19. The data were produced by immunoSEQ multiplex PCR, yet TCRdb's version contains in-frame clones alone and is incomplete. The profile shows 200,000 or so clones, 83% of them singletons. Sequenced input: peripheral blood. These receptors were collected from a woman aged 40 to 50 with acute or convalescent COVID-19.

The J gene is TRBJ2-7, the V gene TRBV19, with D possibly matching TRBD2 (5 bases). This CDR3 is 13 amino acids long. In germline, CDR1 is LNHDA, CDR2 SQIVND (reference sequence). Trimming pared 3 bases from V and 7 bases from J, leaving 13 bases between. CDR3 DNA sequence: TGTGCCAGTAGTATTGCCACTTCGGGGGAGCAGTACTTC. It is translated as CASSIATSGEQYF.

This clone was recorded once. The chain links TRBV5-4 to TRBJ2-5; D perhaps matches TRBD1 (5 bases). The CDR3 has 14 residues. CDR1 SGHNT and CDR2 YYREEE come from the germline V gene (reference sequence). With 0 bases removed from V and 3 bases from J, the gap between germline ends came to 9 bases. In DNA form, the CDR3 reads TGTGCCAGCAGCTTGGCCGCCAGGGAAGAGACCCAGTACTTC. This translates into CASSLAAREETQYF.

For this clone: One end of the junction fails to match germline, which may point to a read error. The rearrangement uses TRBV25-1 and TRBJ2-1; 14 bases match TRBD2. The CDR3 extends over 15 amino acids. The germline CDR1 and CDR2 sequences are MGHDK and SYGVNS. The CDR3 here is CASSNSGTSGSRFLF. DNA for the CDR3: TGTGCCAGCAGCAACTCCGGGACTAGCGGGAGTCGCTTCCTCTTC.

The V and J genes are TRBV2 and TRBJ2-3; a weak D match, TRBD1 (6 bases). V lost 9 bases, J lost 4 bases, and 14 bases lay in between. Germline lookup yields CDR1 SNHLY and CDR2 FYNNEI. This CDR3 has 13 amino acids. The CDR3 region has the DNA TGTGCCAGGACGACAGGAGGAGCAGATACGCAGTATTTT. This encodes CARTTGGADTQYF.

This chain joins TRBV4-2 and TRBJ2-1; the match to TRBD1 covers 7 bases. Germline V lookup: CDR1 LGHNA, CDR2 YNFKEQ. CDR3 length equals 14 residues. V gave up 3 bases and J gave up 5 bases; unmatched junction bases: 4. CDR3 loop: CASSQGTGDNEQFF. CDR3 nucleotides: TGTGCCAGCAGCCAGGGAACAGGGGACAATGAGCAGTTCTTC.

The chain couples TRBV10-1 to TRBJ1-1; D perhaps matches TRBD1 (6 bases). This CDR3 spans 13 amino acids. Per the germline V gene, CDR1 is WNHNN and CDR2 is SYGVQD (reference sequence). V lost 2 bases and J lost 8, with 12 bases in between. In DNA, the CDR3 is TGCGCCAGCAGTGAGAGGACAGACAACGAAGCTTTCTTT. It codes for CASSERTDNEAFF.

The chain links TRBV6-5 to TRBJ2-1; D is possibly TRBD2 (6 bases). The germline V and J ends were trimmed by 2 bases and 5 bases, with 10 bases remaining between them. The germline CDR1 and CDR2 sequences are MNHEY and SVGAGI. The CDR3 totals 14 residues. CDR3 in amino acids: CASSYREANNEQFF. Written as DNA, the CDR3 is TGTGCCAGCAGTTACAGGGAGGCCAACAATGAGCAGTTCTTC.

The chain links TRBV27 to TRBJ2-1; D is possibly TRBD1 (5 bases). The CDR3 covers 12 residues. Germline V lookup: CDR1 MNHEY, CDR2 SMNVEV (reference sequence). Trimming cost V 8 bases and J 6 bases, with 11 bases left between them. CDR3 sequence (DNA): TGTGCCAGCGGGGCCCAAGGCAATGAGCAGTTCTTC. Translating it yields CASGAQGNEQFF.

The chain is built from TRBV28 and TRBJ2-5; TRBD2 might be the D (6 bases). This CDR3 contains 17 residues. Trimming took 3 bases from V and 4 from J, leaving 21 bases between them. Germline-derived CDR1 and CDR2 are MDHEN and SYDVKM. The CDR3 nucleotides are TGTGCCAGCAGTTTTGCTTTGGAGGAAGCGGGTGGAGAGACCCAGTACTTC. Translation gives CASSFALEEAGGETQYF.